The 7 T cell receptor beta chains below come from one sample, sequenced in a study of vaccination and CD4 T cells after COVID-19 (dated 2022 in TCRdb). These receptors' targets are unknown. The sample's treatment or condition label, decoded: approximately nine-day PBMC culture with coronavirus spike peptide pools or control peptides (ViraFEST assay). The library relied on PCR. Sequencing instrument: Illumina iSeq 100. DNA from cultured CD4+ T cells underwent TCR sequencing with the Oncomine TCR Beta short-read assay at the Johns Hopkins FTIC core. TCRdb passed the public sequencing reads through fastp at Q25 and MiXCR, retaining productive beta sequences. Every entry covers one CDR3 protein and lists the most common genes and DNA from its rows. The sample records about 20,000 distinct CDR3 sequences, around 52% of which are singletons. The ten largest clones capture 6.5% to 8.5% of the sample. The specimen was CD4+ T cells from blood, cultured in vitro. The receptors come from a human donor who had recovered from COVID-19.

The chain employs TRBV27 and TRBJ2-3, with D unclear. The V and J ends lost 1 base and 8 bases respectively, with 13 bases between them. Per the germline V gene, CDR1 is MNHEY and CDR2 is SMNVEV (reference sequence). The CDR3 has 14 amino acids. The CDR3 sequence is CASSLYSTASTQYF. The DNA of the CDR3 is TGTGCCAGCAGTTTATACTCGACCGCCTCTACGCAGTATTTT.

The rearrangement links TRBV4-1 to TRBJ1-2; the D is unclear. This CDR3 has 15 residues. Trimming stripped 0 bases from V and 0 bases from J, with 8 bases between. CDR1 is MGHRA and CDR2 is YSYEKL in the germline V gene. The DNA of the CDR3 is TGCGCCAGCAGCCAAGATAGAGGCACTAACTATGGCTACACCTTC. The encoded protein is CASSQDRGTNYGYTF.

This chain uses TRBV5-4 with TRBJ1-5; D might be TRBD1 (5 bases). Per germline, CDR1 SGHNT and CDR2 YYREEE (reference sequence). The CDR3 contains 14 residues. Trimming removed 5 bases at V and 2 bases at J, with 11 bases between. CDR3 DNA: TGTGCCAGCAGTTCAGGGAAAGGCAATCAGCCCCAGCATTTT. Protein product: CASSSGKGNQPQHF. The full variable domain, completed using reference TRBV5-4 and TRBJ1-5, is ETGVTQSPTHLIKTRGQQVTLRCSSQSGHNTVSWYQQALGQGPQFIFQYYREEENGRGNFPPRFSGLQFPNYSSELNVNALELDDSALYLCASSSGKGNQPQHFGDGTRLSIL.

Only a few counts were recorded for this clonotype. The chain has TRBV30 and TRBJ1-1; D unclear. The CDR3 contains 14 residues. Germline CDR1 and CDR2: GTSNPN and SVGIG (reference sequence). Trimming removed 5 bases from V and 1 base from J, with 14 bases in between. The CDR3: CAWVQRRTNTEAFF. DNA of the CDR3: TGTGCCTGGGTTCAACGGAGAACGAACACTGAAGCTTTCTTT.

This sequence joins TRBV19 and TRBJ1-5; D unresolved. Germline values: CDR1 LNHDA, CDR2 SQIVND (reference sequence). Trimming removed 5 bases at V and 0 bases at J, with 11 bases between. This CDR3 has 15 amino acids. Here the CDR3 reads CASSFLLSSNQPQHF. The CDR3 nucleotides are TGTGCCAGTAGTTTTCTGCTCAGTAGCAATCAGCCCCAGCATTTT.

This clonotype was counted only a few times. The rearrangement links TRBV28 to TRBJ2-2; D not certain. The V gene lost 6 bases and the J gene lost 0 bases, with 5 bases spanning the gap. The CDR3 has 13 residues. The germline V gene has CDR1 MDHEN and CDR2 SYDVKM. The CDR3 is CASRGPNTGELFF. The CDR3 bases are TGTGCCAGCAGGGGCCCGAACACCGGGGAGCTGTTTTTT.

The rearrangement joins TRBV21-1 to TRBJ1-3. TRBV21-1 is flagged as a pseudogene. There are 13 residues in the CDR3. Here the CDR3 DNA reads TGTGCCAGCAGCAAAACGGGGGGAAACACCATATATTTT. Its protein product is CASSKTGGNTIYF.